Listed here are 17 T cell receptor beta chains from one sample, sequenced in a study of blood T cell repertoires in COVID-19. This table comes from immunoSEQ multiplex PCR, and its TCRdb copy is limited to in-frame clones, with some not included. The top ten clones hold 2% to 2.5% of a sample with approximately 250,000 clones, 88% of them seen once. The sequenced sample was PBMCs or T cells enriched from blood (not recorded which). These receptors came from a woman between 55 and 75 years old in a cohort exposed to, infected with or recovered from COVID-19 (not recorded which).

This chain connects TRBV7-9 to TRBJ2-1; 9 nucleotides match TRBD2. V was pared by 1 base and J by 6 bases, with 4 bases of the junction left unmatched. The CDR3 spans 15 residues. Per germline, CDR1 SEHNR and CDR2 FQNEAQ (reference sequence). CDR3: CASSLVGGRANEQFF. CDR3 coding DNA: TGTGCCAGCAGCTTAGTAGGCGGGAGGGCCAATGAGCAGTTCTTC.

The CDR3 DNA sequence: TGTGCCGGGGACAGGGCGGGTCAAGCTAACTATGGCTACACCTTC. Protein sequence: CAGDRAGQANYGYTF. The chain is built from TRBV7-9 and TRBJ1-2; 9 bases match TRBD1. The CDR3 has 15 amino acids. Germline V gene sequence: CDR1 SEHNR, CDR2 FQNEAQ (reference sequence). V lost 11 bases to trimming and J lost 0 bases; unmatched junction nucleotides: 10.

The rearrangement links TRBV27 to TRBJ2-3; 8 bases agree with TRBD2. The CDR3 is 17 residues long. Looked up from germline, CDR1 is MNHEY and CDR2 is SMNVEV (reference sequence). V lost 6 bases to trimming and J lost 3 bases; unmatched junction nucleotides: 14. CDR3 region: CASRYTGSGITTDTQYF. The CDR3 bases are TGTGCCAGCAGATACACAGGTAGCGGGATCACAACAGATACGCAGTATTTT.

This chain uses TRBV4-1 with TRBJ1-5; D possibly corresponds to TRBD1 (6 bases). This CDR3 has 15 residues. The germline gives CDR1 MGHRA, CDR2 YSYEKL. The ends were cut back, 4 bases at V and 2 bases at J, with 12 bases in the middle. The CDR3 is CASSLSGVGNQPQHF. Here the CDR3 DNA reads TGCGCCAGCAGCCTCTCAGGGGTAGGCAATCAGCCCCAGCATTTT.

J is TRBJ2-3 and V is TRBV30; 8 bases match TRBD2. The CDR3 has 19 amino acids. V was pared by 8 bases and J by 2 bases, with 24 bases of the junction left unmatched. CDR1 and CDR2 from the germline V gene are GTSNPN and SVGIG (reference sequence). CDR3 sequence (DNA): TGTGCCCTCAGACGGGAGGGCCTCGACCGCGCGAGAATCACAGATACGCAGTATTTT. Translating it yields CALRREGLDRARITDTQYF.

Points on this clone: The sample contains more than one DNA sequence encoding this CDR3. This CDR3 is CASSRLAGSTDTQYF. DNA of the CDR3: TGTGCCAGCAGCCGACTAGCGGGGAGCACAGATACGCAGTATTTT. V is TRBV6-5 and J is TRBJ2-3, with TRBD2 matching 11 bases. CDR3 length equals 15 residues. V was clipped by 6 bases and J by 0 bases; unmatched bases: 2. The germline CDR1 and CDR2 sequences are MNHEY and SVGAGI.

The chain recombines TRBV27 with TRBJ2-1; TRBD2 might be the D (6 bases). The CDR3 runs to 17 residues. Germline CDR1 reads MNHEY; CDR2 reads SMNVEV (reference sequence). The ends were cut back, 5 bases at V and 8 bases at J, with 25 bases in the middle. DNA for the CDR3: TGTGCCAGCAGTCGCACCACCGCGGGGTCCCTGGGCCATGAGCAGTTCTTC. Protein sequence: CASSRTTAGSLGHEQFF.

The J gene is TRBJ1-1, the V gene TRBV2; 9 bases fit TRBD1. This CDR3 has 14 residues. Germline assignment: CDR1 SNHLY and CDR2 FYNNEI. V shed 6 bases, J shed 1 base, and the junction held 3 bases outside the gene matches. CDR3 DNA: TGTGCCAGCAGCGAACAGGGGGCGAACACTGAAGCTTTCTTT. It encodes CASSEQGANTEAFF.

This clone has more than one count but fewer than ten. The chain couples TRBV28 to TRBJ1-5; D perhaps matches TRBD1 (6 bases). Germline CDR1 and CDR2: MDHEN and SYDVKM. The CDR3 loop spans 16 amino acids. V lost 4 bases and J lost 0, with 13 bases in between. DNA of the CDR3: TGTGCCAGCAGTTCACCGGGACACCCTAGCAATCAGCCCCAGCATTTT. It codes for CASSSPGHPSNQPQHF.

The rearrangement joins TRBV5-1 to TRBJ2-7, with a tentative D call TRBD2 (6 bases). This CDR3 has 14 residues. Trimming took 4 bases from V and 3 from J, leaving 14 bases between them. Germline loops: CDR1 SGHRS, CDR2 YFSETQ. CDR3 coding DNA: TGCGCCAGCAGCCCGGAGCCGGGAGACTACGAGCAGTACTTC. Translating it yields CASSPEPGDYEQYF.

The J gene is TRBJ2-1, the V gene TRBV1; the DNA was not compared with TRBD2, the D call given in the table. TRBV1 is termed a pseudogene. This CDR3 has 18 residues. This chain's CDR3 is CTSSRGLAGLSSYNEQFF. As DNA, the CDR3 is TGCACCAGCAGCCGGGGACTAGCGGGTCTGAGCTCCTACAATGAGCAGTTCTTC.

This chain connects TRBV27 to TRBJ2-1, with 7 bases identical to TRBD1. Losses at the gene ends were 2 bases for V and 2 bases for J; bases not matched to a gene: 12. Looked up from germline, CDR1 is MNHEY and CDR2 is SMNVEV (reference sequence). The CDR3 consists of 18 residues. The CDR3: CASSLVGEPTGAYNEQFF. The CDR3 bases are TGTGCCAGCAGTTTAGTGGGGGAGCCAACAGGGGCCTACAATGAGCAGTTCTTC.

The chain has TRBV7-8 and TRBJ2-1; 13 bases map to TRBD2. Germline trimming cut 1 base from V and 3 bases from J; bases unmatched to any gene: 6. From germline, CDR1 is SGHVS and CDR2 FQNEAQ. This CDR3 has 18 amino acids. The CDR3 protein is CASSLVPRLAGGYNEQFF. The CDR3 nucleotides are TGTGCCAGCAGCTTAGTCCCTAGACTAGCGGGAGGCTACAATGAGCAGTTCTTC.

The rearrangement uses TRBV6-5 and TRBJ1-1, with D possibly TRBD1 on 5 matching bases. Germline V gives CDR1 MNHEY, CDR2 SVGAGI. The CDR3 contains 15 residues. Trimming shortened V by 7 bases and J by 4 bases, and 19 bases separated the two germline ends. In nucleotides, the CDR3 is TGTGCCAGCAAAAAATCGGGGGGAGGGGTCACTGAAGCTTTCTTT. It is translated as CASKKSGGGVTEAFF.

This clone came up a few times. The chain couples TRBV7-3 to TRBJ2-7, with TRBD2 matching 10 bases. This CDR3 comprises 13 residues. Germline CDR1 reads SGHTA; CDR2 reads FQGTGA. With 6 bases clipped from V and 3 bases from J, the junction kept 2 bases outside the gene matches. The CDR3 region has the DNA TGTGCCAGCAGGGCTAGCGGGAGCTACGAGCAGTACTTC. This codes for CASRASGSYEQYF.

The V call is TRBV5-1, the J call TRBJ2-7; possible D gene TRBD1, 6 bases. Trimming removed 0 bases at V and 0 bases at J, with 10 bases between. Germline V CDR1 and CDR2: SGHRS, YFSETQ. This CDR3 has 15 residues. The CDR3 is CASSLGADSSYEQYF. As DNA, the CDR3 is TGCGCCAGCAGCTTGGGAGCGGACAGCTCCTACGAGCAGTACTTC.

The genes are TRBV7-9 and TRBJ2-3; 8 bases match TRBD1. Per germline, CDR1 SEHNR and CDR2 FQNEAQ (reference sequence). V trimming: 3 bases; J trimming: 5 bases; junction bases outside the gene matches: 10. The CDR3 covers 16 residues. This CDR3 is CASSFIQGGFGDTQYF. The CDR3 nucleotides read TGTGCCAGCAGCTTCATACAGGGGGGTTTTGGAGATACGCAGTATTTT.